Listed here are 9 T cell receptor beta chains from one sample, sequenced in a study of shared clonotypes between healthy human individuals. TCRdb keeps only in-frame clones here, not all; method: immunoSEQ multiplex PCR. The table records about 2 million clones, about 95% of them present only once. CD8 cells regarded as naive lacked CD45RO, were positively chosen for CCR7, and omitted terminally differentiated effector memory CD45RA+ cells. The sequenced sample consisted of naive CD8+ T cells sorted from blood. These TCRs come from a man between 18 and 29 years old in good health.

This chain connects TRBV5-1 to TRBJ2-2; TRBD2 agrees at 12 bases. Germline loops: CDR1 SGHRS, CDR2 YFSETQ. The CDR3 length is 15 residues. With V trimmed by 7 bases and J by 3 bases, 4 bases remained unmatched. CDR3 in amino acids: CASRLAGDDTGELFF. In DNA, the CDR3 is TGCGCCAGCCGACTAGCGGGAGATGACACCGGGGAGCTGTTTTTT.

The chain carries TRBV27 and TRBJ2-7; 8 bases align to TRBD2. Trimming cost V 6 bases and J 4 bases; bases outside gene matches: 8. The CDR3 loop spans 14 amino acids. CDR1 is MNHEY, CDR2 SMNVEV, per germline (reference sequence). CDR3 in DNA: TGTGCCAGCAGGAGGACAGCGGGGGATTACGAGCAGTACTTC. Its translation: CASRRTAGDYEQYF.

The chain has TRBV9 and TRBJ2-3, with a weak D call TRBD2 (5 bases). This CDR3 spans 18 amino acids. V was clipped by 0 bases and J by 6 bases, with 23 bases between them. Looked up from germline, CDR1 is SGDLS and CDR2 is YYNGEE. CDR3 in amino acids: CASSVDVSSGHNQDTQYF. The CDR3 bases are TGTGCCAGCAGCGTAGATGTCTCGAGCGGCCATAATCAGGATACGCAGTATTTT.

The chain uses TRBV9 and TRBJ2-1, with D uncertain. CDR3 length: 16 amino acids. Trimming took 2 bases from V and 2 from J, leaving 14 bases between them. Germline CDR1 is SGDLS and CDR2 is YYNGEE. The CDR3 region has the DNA TGTGCCAGCAGCGTTGGGGTTGGAGCGACCTACAATGAGCAGTTCTTC. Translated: CASSVGVGATYNEQFF.

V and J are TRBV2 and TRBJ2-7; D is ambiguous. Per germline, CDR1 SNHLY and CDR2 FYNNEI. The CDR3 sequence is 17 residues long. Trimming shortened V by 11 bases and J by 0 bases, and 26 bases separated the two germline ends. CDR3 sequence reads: CAGRPGEAETYSYEQYF. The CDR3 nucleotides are TGTGCCGGGCGGCCTGGGGAAGCCGAGACTTACTCCTACGAGCAGTACTTC.

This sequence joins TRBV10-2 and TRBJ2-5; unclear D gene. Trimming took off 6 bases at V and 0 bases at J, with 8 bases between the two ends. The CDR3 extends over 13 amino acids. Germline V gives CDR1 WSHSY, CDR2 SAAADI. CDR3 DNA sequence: TGCGCCAGCAGACTTGACAACCAAGAGACCCAGTACTTC. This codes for CASRLDNQETQYF.

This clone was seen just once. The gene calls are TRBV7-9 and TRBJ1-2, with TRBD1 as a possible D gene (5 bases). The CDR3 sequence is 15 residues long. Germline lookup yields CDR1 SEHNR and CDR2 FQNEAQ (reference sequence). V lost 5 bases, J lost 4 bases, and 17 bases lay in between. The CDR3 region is CASSDDGTSAYGYTF. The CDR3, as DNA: TGTGCCAGCAGCGATGATGGGACCTCCGCCTATGGCTACACCTTC.

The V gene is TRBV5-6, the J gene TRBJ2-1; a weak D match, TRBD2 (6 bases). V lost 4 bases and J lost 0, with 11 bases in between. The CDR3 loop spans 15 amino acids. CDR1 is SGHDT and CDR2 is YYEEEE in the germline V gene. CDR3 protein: CASSGDGSSYNEQFF. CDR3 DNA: TGTGCCAGCAGCGGGGACGGGAGCTCCTACAATGAGCAGTTCTTC.

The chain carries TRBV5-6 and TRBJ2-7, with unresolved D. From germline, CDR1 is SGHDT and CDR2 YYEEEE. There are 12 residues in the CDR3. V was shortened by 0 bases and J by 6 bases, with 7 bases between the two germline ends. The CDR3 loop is CASSLGTSEQYF. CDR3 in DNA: TGTGCCAGCAGCTTGGGGACGAGCGAGCAGTACTTC.